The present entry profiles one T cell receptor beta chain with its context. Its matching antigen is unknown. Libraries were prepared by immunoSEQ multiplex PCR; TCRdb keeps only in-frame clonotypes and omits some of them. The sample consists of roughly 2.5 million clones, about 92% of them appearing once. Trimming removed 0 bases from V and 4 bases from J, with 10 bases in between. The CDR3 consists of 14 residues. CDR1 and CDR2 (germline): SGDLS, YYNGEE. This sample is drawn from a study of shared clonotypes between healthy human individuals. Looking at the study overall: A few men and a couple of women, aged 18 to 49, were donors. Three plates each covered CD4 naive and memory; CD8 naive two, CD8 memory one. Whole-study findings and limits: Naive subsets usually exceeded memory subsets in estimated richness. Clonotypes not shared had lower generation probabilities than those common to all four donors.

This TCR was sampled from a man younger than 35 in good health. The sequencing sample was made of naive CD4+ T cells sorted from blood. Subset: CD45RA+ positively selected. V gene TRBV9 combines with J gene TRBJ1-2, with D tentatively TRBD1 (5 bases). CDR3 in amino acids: CASSVGEGLYGYTF. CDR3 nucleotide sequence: TGTGCCAGCAGCGTAGGGGAGGGACTCTATGGCTACACCTTC.